This TCR beta chain stems from a study of breast tumors, draining lymph nodes, adjacent tissues. General study results and limits: That most tumor T cells come from lymph nodes remained unproven. Compared with lymph nodes, tumors were less diverse; compared with nontumor tissue, more. Tumor and nontumor repertoires were significantly more similar in luminal-like than in basal-like breast cancer. The data were judged consistent with most tumor T cells coming from lymph node and expanding in tumor.

With regard to this clonotype: What it binds is unknown. This sequence may be a read error, since a much larger clone differs from it by one base.

Axillary draining lymph nodes of breast cancer patients supplied the node samples. A single record per CDR3 protein comes from TCRdb applying MiXCR to the multiplex PCR reads. Of 130,000 or so distinct CDR3 sequences listed, 30% to 35% are singletons. The length of the CDR3 is 12 residues. From germline, CDR1 is DFQATT and CDR2 SNEGSKA (reference sequence). Source material: axillary lymph node tissue. This TCR was recovered from a female donor with breast cancer. Some clones in this sample may be carry-over from other donors' samples. The chain recombines TRBV20-1 with TRBJ1-6; tentative D call: TRBD1 (6 bases). The CDR3 DNA follows: TGCAGTGTCGGACAGCCTAATTCACCCCCCCGCTTT. This codes for CSVGQPNSPPRF.